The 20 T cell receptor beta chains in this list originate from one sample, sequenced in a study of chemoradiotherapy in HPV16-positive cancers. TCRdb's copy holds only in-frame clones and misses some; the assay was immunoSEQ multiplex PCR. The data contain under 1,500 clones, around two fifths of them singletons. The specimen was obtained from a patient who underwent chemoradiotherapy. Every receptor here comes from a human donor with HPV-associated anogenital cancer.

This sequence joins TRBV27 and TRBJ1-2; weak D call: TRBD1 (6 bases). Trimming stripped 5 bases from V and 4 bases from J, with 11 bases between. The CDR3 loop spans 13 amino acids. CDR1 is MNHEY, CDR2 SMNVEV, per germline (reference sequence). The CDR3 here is CASSPTGVYGYTF. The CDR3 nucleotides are TGTGCCAGCAGTCCGACAGGAGTCTATGGCTACACCTTC.

The CDR3 sequence: CASSVASGPAYEQYF. The CDR3 DNA is TGTGCCAGCAGCGTCGCTAGCGGCCCCGCCTACGAGCAGTACTTC. The chain uses TRBV7-3 and TRBJ2-7; 7 bases line up with TRBD2. The CDR3 extends over 15 amino acids. Germline V lookup: CDR1 SGHTA, CDR2 FQGTGA. Trimming took 5 bases from V and 2 from J; bases not matched to a gene: 9.

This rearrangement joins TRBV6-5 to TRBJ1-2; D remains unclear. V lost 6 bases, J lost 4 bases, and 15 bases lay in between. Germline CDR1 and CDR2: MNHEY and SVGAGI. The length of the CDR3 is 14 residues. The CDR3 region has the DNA TGTGCCAGCAGACGGGCTCAAAAGCCCTATGGCTACACCTTC. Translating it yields CASRRAQKPYGYTF.

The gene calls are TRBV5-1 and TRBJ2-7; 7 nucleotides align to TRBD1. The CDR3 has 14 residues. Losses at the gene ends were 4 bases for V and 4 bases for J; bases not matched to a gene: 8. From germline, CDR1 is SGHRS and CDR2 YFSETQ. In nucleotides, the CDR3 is TGCGCCAGCAGCAGAGCCGGGACAGAGTACGAGCAGTACTTC. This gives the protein CASSRAGTEYEQYF.

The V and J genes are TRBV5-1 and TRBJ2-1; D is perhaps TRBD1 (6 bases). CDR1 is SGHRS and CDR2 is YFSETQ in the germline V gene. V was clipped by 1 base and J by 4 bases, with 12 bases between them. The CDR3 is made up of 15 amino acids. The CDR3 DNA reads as TGCGCCAGCAGCTTGTTGACCACAGGGTACAATGAGCAGTTCTTC. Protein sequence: CASSLLTTGYNEQFF. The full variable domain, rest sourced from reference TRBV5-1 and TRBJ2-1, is KAGVTQTPRYLIKTRGQQVTLSCSPISGHRSVSWYQQTPGQGLQFLFEYFSETQRNKGNFPGRFSGRQFSNSRSEMNVSTLELGDSALYLCASSLLTTGYNEQFFGPGTRLTVL.

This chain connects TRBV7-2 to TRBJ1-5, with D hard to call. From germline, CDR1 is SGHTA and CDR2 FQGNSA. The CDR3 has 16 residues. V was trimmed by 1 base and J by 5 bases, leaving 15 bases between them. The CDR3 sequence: CASSLEVLAVDQPQHF. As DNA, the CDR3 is TGTGCCAGCAGCTTAGAGGTATTGGCAGTCGATCAGCCCCAGCATTTT. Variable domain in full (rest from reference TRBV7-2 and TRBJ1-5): GAGVSQSPSNKVTEKGKDVELRCDPISGHTALYWYRQSLGQGLEFLIYFQGNSAPDKSGLPSDRFSAERTGGSVSTLTIQRTQQEDSAVYLCASSLEVLAVDQPQHFGDGTRLSIL.

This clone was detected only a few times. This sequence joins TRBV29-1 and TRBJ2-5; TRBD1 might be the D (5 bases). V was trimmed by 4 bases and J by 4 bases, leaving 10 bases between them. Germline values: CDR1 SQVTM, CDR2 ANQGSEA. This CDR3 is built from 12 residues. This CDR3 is CSVGRQGETQYF. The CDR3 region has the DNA TGCAGCGTTGGCCGGCAGGGAGAGACCCAGTACTTC.

CDR3 sequence reads: CASTPPTFYGYTF. The CDR3 coding sequence is TGTGCCAGTACACCACCAACCTTCTATGGCTACACCTTC. The V and J genes are TRBV19 and TRBJ1-2; no clear D gene. CDR3 length equals 13 residues. In germline, CDR1 is LNHDA, CDR2 SQIVND (reference sequence). The germline V and J ends were trimmed by 7 bases and 4 bases, with 13 bases remaining between them. Looking up the rest from reference TRBV19 and TRBJ1-2 gives the full variable domain: DGGITQSPKYLFRKEGQNVTLSCEQNLNHDAMYWYRQDPGQGLRLIYYSQIVNDFQKGDIAEGYSVSREKKESFPLTVTSAQKNPTAFYLCASTPPTFYGYTFGSGTRLTVV.

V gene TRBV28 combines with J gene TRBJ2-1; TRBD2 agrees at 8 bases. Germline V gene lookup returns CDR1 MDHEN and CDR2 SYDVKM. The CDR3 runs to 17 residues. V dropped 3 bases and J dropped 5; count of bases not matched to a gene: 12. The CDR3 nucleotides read TGTGCCAGCAGTTTCGCCTTTCGGACTAGCCGACACAATGAGCAGTTCTTC. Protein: CASSFAFRTSRHNEQFF.

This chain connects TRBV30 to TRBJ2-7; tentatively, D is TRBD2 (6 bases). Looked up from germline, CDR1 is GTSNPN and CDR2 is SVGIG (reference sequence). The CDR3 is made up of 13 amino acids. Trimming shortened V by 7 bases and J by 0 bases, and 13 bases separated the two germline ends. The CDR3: CAFRLGASYEQYF. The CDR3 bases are TGTGCCTTTAGACTAGGGGCCTCCTACGAGCAGTACTTC.

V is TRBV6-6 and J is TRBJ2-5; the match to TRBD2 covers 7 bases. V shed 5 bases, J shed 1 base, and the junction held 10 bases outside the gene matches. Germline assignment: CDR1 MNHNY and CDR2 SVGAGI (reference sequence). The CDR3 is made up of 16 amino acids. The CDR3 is CASSPWRGYSQETQYF. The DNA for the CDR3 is TGTGCCAGCAGTCCTTGGCGGGGGTATTCCCAAGAGACCCAGTACTTC.

The chain's CDR3 is CASSRQEAAYTF. CDR3 sequence (DNA): TGTGCCAGCAGCCGACAGGAGGCGGCCTACACCTTC. The rearrangement joins TRBV7-9 to TRBJ1-2; tentative D call: TRBD1 (6 bases). Trimming pared 5 bases from V and 10 bases from J, leaving 14 bases between. This CDR3 has 12 amino acids. CDR1 SEHNR and CDR2 FQNEAQ come from the germline V gene (reference sequence).

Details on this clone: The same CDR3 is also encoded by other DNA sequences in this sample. CDR3 residues: CASSLLAGGNQPQHF. For the CDR3, the DNA is TGTGCCAGCAGTTTATTGGCAGGGGGCAATCAGCCCCAGCATTTT. The chain recombines TRBV28 with TRBJ1-5, with TRBD1 as a possible D gene (6 bases). The CDR3 length is 15 residues. CDR1 is MDHEN and CDR2 is SYDVKM in the germline V gene. V was cut by 1 base and J by 2 bases, with 9 bases left in between.

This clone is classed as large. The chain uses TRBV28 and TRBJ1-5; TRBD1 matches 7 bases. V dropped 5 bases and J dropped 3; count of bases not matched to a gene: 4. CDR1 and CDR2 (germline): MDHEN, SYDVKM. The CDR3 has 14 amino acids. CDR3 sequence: CASSGDSTNQPQHF. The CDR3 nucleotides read TGTGCCAGCAGTGGGGACAGTACCAATCAGCCCCAGCATTTT. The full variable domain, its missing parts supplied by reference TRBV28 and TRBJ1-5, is DVKVTQSSRYLVKRTGEKVFLECVQDMDHENMFWYRQDPGLGLRLIYFSYDVKMKEKGDIPEGYSVSREKKERFSLILESASTNQTSMYLCASSGDSTNQPQHFGDGTRLSIL.

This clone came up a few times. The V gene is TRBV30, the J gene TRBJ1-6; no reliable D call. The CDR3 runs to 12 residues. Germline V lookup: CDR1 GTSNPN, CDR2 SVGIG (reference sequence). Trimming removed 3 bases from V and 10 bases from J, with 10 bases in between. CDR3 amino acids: CAWRALGSPLHF. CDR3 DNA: TGTGCCTGGAGGGCCTTAGGGTCACCCCTCCACTTT.

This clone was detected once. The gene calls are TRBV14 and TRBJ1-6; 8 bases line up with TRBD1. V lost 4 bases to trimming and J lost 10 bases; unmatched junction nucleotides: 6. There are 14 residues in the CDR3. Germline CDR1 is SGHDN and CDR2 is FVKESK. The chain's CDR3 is CASSLTGVGSPLHF. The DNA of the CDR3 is TGTGCCAGCAGCCTGACAGGGGTCGGGTCACCCCTCCACTTT.

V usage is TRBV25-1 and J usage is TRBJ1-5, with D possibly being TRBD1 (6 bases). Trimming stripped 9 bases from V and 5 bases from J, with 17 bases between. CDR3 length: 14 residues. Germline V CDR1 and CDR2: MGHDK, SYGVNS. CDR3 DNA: TGTGCCAGTCCCATGGGAGGGGGGTATCAGCCCCAGCATTTT. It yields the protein CASPMGGGYQPQHF. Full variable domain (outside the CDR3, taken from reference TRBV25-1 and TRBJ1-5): EADIYQTPRYLVIGTGKKITLECSQTMGHDKMYWYQQDPGMELHLIHYSYGVNSTEKGDLSSESTVSRIRTEHFPLTLESARPSHTSQYLCASPMGGGYQPQHFGDGTRLSIL.

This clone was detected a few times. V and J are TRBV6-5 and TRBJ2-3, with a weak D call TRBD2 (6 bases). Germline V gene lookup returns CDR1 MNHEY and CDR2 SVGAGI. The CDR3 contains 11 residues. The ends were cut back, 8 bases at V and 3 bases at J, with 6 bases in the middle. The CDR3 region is CASGRTDTQYF. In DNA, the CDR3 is TGTGCCAGCGGGAGGACAGATACGCAGTATTTT.

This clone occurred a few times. Here the CDR3 reads CASSQDETGRYEQYF. CDR3 sequence (DNA): TGTGCCAGCAGCCAAGATGAGACAGGGCGGTACGAGCAGTACTTC. The chain employs TRBV7-9 and TRBJ2-7, with 7 bases fitting TRBD1. Looked up from germline, CDR1 is SEHNR and CDR2 is FQNEAQ (reference sequence). V trimming: 5 bases; J trimming: 4 bases; junction bases outside the gene matches: 11. The CDR3 length is 15 residues.

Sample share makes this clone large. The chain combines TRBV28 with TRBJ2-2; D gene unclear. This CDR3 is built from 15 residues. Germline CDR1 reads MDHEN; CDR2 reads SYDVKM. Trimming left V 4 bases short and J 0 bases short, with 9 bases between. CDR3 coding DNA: TGTGCCAGCAGTTCTGGGTCTACGAACACCGGGGAGCTGTTTTTT. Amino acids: CASSSGSTNTGELFF.